This T cell receptor beta chain was identified in a study of cytomegalovirus exposure and HLA in healthy donors. Findings and limits, study-wide: The classifier reportedly diagnosed cytomegalovirus status with high specificity and sensitivity. Segments of the TCR beta V type were, in most cases, productive about 87% or about 30% of the time in an earlier analysis. The study listed around 150 cytomegalovirus-associated TCR beta chains.

PCR primers comprised 60 Vbeta and 13 Jbeta primers. Profiled with immunoSEQ multiplex PCR; TCRdb holds only in-frame clones, not every one. This sample carries tens of thousands of clones, with 9.5% to 11% going to the ten biggest clones. Concerning this clone: Its antigen remains unknown.

Samples came from healthy bone marrow donors. This CDR3 spans 13 amino acids. The V segment lost 9 bases and the J segment 1 base; nucleotides outside the gene matches: 5. The germline V gene encodes CDR1 MNHEY and CDR2 SMNVEV (reference sequence). Sequencing was done on a sample of PBMCs. The rearrangement links TRBV27 to TRBJ2-7, with 8 bases fitting TRBD1. The receptor was isolated from a woman aged 45-65 years in good health and CMV-seropositive. The CDR3 is CASWTGPSYEQYF. CDR3 coding DNA: TGTGCCAGTTGGACAGGGCCGTCCTACGAGCAGTACTTC.